A selection of T cell receptor beta chains follows, all from one sample in a study of persistence of HIV-infected CD4 T cells. Clones were sequenced by immunoSEQ multiplex PCR, and TCRdb holds only the in-frame ones, with some missing. The data show over 25,000 clones, with 80% to 90% seen just once and 0.86% held by the top ten. Their antigen targets remain unknown. Specimen: CD4+ T cells sorted from PBMCs after approximately 19-hour stimulation, collected from a patient who received antiretroviral therapy. These receptors came from an adult man with HIV who was CMV-seropositive. Both conserved end residues are part of each CDR3. The order of the fields is J gene, V gene, clone size, D gene, CDR3 protein, CDR3 DNA. The D gene is left open where the match is weak. Part of the rows lack a size; the others show once, few, many or a class for expanded clones.

j_call: TRBJ2-2
v_call: TRBV30
clone_size: .
d_call: .
cdr3_aa: CAWGETLVAGELFF
cdr3_nt: TGTGCCTGGGGGGAGACCCTAGTTGCCGGGGAGCTGTTTTTT

j_call: TRBJ2-6
v_call: TRBV29-1
clone_size: once
d_call: .
cdr3_aa: CSVEVSGANVLTF
cdr3_nt: TGCAGCGTTGAGGTCTCTGGGGCCAACGTCCTGACTTTC

j_call: TRBJ2-3
v_call: TRBV5-1
clone_size: .
d_call: .
cdr3_aa: CASSLGTSPHTQYF
cdr3_nt: TGCGCCAGCAGCTTGGGAACGAGCCCACATACGCAGTATTTT

j_call: TRBJ2-7
v_call: TRBV5-1
clone_size: .
d_call: TRBD1
cdr3_aa: CASSLATGTGLHEQYF
cdr3_nt: TGCGCCAGCAGCTTGGCAACCGGGACAGGGCTACACGAGCAGTACTTC

j_call: TRBJ2-1
v_call: TRBV11-1
clone_size: .
d_call: .
cdr3_aa: CAILGGPYNEQFF
cdr3_nt: TGTGCCATCCTCGGGGGACCTTACAATGAGCAGTTCTTC

j_call: TRBJ1-2
v_call: TRBV7-2
clone_size: few
d_call: TRBD1
cdr3_aa: CASRGTGYNYGYTF
cdr3_nt: TGTGCCAGCAGGGGGACAGGGTATAACTATGGCTACACCTTC

j_call: TRBJ2-2
v_call: TRBV6-2/TRBV6-3
clone_size: .
d_call: .
cdr3_aa: CASSYRHPNTGELFF
cdr3_nt: TGTGCCAGCAGTTACCGTCATCCGAACACCGGGGAGCTGTTTTTT

j_call: TRBJ1-2
v_call: TRBV12-3/TRBV12-4
clone_size: .
d_call: .
cdr3_aa: CASSLWLGRGYTF
cdr3_nt: TGTGCCAGCAGTTTATGGTTAGGACGGGGCTACACCTTC

j_call: TRBJ1-2
v_call: TRBV3-1/TRBV3-2
clone_size: .
d_call: .
cdr3_aa: CASSQGRGGQGYYGYTF
cdr3_nt: TGTGCCAGCAGCCAAGGAAGGGGAGGCCAGGGGTACTATGGCTACACCTTC

j_call: TRBJ1-2
v_call: TRBV6-5
clone_size: few
d_call: .
cdr3_aa: CASSYYRAGGYTF
cdr3_nt: TGTGCCAGCAGTTACTACCGGGCGGGGGGCTACACCTTC

j_call: TRBJ1-6
v_call: TRBV19
clone_size: .
d_call: .
cdr3_aa: CASRFSSYNSPLHF
cdr3_nt: TGTGCCAGTAGGTTCAGCTCCTATAATTCACCCCTCCACTTT

j_call: TRBJ1-2
v_call: TRBV5-4
clone_size: .
d_call: TRBD1
cdr3_aa: CASSSYRGTNYGYTF
cdr3_nt: TGTGCCAGCAGCTCGTACAGGGGTACTAACTATGGCTACACCTTC

j_call: TRBJ1-4
v_call: TRBV29-1
clone_size: .
d_call: .
cdr3_aa: CSVEGDREKLFF
cdr3_nt: TGCAGCGTTGAAGGGGATAGGGAAAAACTGTTTTTT

j_call: TRBJ2-4
v_call: TRBV5-6
clone_size: .
d_call: TRBD1
cdr3_aa: CASSLVQGKEYF
cdr3_nt: TGTGCCAGCAGCTTGGTACAGGGGAAAGAGTACTTC

j_call: TRBJ2-2
v_call: TRBV4-2
clone_size: .
d_call: .
cdr3_aa: CASSQDRQGTGELFF
cdr3_nt: TGTGCCAGCAGCCAAGATAGGCAGGGCACCGGGGAGCTGTTTTTT

j_call: TRBJ1-2
v_call: TRBV12-5
clone_size: .
d_call: TRBD1
cdr3_aa: CASGFSGQDGWRARGLGYTF
cdr3_nt: TGTGCTAGTGGTTTTTCGGGACAGGATGGATGGAGGGCTCGGGGACTTGGCTACACCTTC

j_call: TRBJ1-2
v_call: TRBV19
clone_size: .
d_call: .
cdr3_aa: CASSPRRQVENYGYTF
cdr3_nt: TGTGCCAGTAGTCCACGCAGACAGGTAGAAAACTATGGCTACACCTTC

j_call: TRBJ1-1
v_call: TRBV5-1
clone_size: once
d_call: .
cdr3_aa: CASSLEGRGDTEAFF
cdr3_nt: TGCGCCAGCAGCTTGGAGGGCAGGGGCGACACTGAAGCTTTCTTT